This is a list of T cell receptor beta chains from one sample in a study of T cells in pancreatic ductal adenocarcinoma. Here immunoSEQ multiplex PCR was the method, and the copy in TCRdb shows in-frame clones only, minus some. The sample records more than 85,000 clones, 90% to 95% being singletons. Sample: PBMCs. These receptors originate from a human donor with pancreatic ductal adenocarcinoma. Both conserved end residues are trimmed from each CDR3. The D gene is left open where the match is weak.

V gene	D gene	J gene	CDR3 protein
TRBV5-1	.	TRBJ2-5	ASSFGVLGGAQETQY
TRBV13	TRBD2	TRBJ2-5	ASSLEVHGAGTVETQY
TRBV7-2	TRBD1	TRBJ1-1	ASSFGQGGTEAF
TRBV2	.	TRBJ2-7	ASRVTDSTYEQY
TRBV11-2	TRBD2	TRBJ2-7	ASSGTSGRVLEQY
TRBV7-2	.	TRBJ1-1	ASSQQGLEAF
TRBV5-1	TRBD2	TRBJ2-1	ASSLGTSGRGEQF
TRBV6-6	.	TRBJ2-2	AGSRVSGELF
TRBV6-1	TRBD1	TRBJ2-3	ASSEQGVPTDTQY
TRBV28	.	TRBJ2-5	ASNLRGAGETQY
TRBV6-5	.	TRBJ2-1	ASSSQYNEQF
TRBV15	.	TRBJ2-3	ATSRDGTSTDTQY
TRBV27	.	TRBJ2-7	ASSKPLALEQY
TRBV27	TRBD2	TRBJ2-7	ANGGTSGSYEQY
TRBV5-1	.	TRBJ2-1	ASSLGTLQAVYNEQF
TRBV6-4	.	TRBJ2-3	ASRLGRPSQY
TRBV11-1	TRBD2	TRBJ2-3	ASRTGGDTQY
TRBV2	TRBD2	TRBJ2-7	ASSDLAGRTKQY
TRBV15	.	TRBJ2-5	ATSGERPGLEETQY
TRBV13	.	TRBJ2-7	ASSSSTRGYSYEQY
TRBV7-2	TRBD1	TRBJ1-2	ASSLAPQGNYGYT
TRBV28	TRBD2	TRBJ2-3	ASSSSGSNTQY
TRBV29-1	TRBD1	TRBJ1-4	SGTDRVGEKLF
TRBV6-1	.	TRBJ2-7	ASRRGSGSYEQY
TRBV11-3	.	TRBJ2-1	ASSSRPSQALSYNEQF
TRBV6-1	.	TRBJ1-5	ASNFHGGAAQH
TRBV5-1	.	TRBJ2-3	ASSRGESGSTDTQY
TRBV30	TRBD2	TRBJ2-3	AWSKRSSGRDTQY
TRBV28	TRBD2	TRBJ2-1	AIAGTYNEQF
TRBV7-9	.	TRBJ2-5	ASSLGYREETQY
TRBV4-1	.	TRBJ2-6	ASRPMEGPDAVLT
TRBV15	TRBD1	TRBJ2-3	ATSRGQGTDTQY
TRBV29-1	.	TRBJ1-4	SVSGLNEKLF
TRBV10-3	.	TRBJ2-7	AISRSSYEQY
TRBV5-1	.	TRBJ2-6	ASSFSPQEPGANVLT
TRBV29-1	.	TRBJ2-1	SVDLARDEQF
TRBV28	.	TRBJ2-7	ASSLSGATYEQY
TRBV30	.	TRBJ2-1	AWTPLLGGDEQF
TRBV4-2	TRBD2	TRBJ2-7	ASSFRLAGVHEQY
TRBV4-3	.	TRBJ2-1	ASSQERASSYNEQF
TRBV28	.	TRBJ2-7	ASSEVYEQY
TRBV7-6	.	TRBJ1-4	ASSSQGEGKLF
TRBV12-2	.	TRBJ1-5	ASRLPGQYNQPQH
TRBV28	.	TRBJ2-2	ASSFIANTGELF
TRBV7-2	TRBD1	TRBJ1-5	ASSSTGTGYQPQH